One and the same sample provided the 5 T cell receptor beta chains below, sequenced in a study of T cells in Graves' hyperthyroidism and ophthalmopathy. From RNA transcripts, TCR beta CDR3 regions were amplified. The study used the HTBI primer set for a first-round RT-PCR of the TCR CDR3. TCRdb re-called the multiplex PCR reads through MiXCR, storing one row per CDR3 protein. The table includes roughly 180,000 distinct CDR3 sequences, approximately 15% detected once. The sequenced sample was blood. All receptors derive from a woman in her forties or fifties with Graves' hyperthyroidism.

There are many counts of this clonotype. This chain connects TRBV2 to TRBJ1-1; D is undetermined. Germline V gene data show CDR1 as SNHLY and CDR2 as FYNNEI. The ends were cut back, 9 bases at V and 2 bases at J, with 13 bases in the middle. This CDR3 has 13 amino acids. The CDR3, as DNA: TGTGCCAGTCCCTCGGGATTTAACACTGAAGCTTTCTTT. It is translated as CASPSGFNTEAFF.

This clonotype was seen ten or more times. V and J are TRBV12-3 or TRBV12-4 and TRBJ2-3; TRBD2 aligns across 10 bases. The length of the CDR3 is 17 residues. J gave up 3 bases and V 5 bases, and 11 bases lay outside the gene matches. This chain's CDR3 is CASSVQAGGLGTDTQYF. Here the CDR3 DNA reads TGTGCCAGCAGTGTACAAGCGGGGGGGCTAGGAACAGATACGCAGTATTTT.

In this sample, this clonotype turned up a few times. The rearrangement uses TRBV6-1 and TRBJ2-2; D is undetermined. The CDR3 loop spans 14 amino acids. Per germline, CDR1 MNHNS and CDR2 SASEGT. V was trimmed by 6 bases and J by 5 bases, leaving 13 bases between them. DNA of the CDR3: TGTGCCAGCAGACTCCTCACCGTGACCGGGGAGCTGTTTTTT. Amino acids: CASRLLTVTGELFF.

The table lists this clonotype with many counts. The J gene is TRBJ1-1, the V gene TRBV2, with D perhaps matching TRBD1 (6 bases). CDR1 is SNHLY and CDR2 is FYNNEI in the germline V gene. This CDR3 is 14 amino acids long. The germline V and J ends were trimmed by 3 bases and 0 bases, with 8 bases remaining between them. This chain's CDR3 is CASSDYRVNTEAFF. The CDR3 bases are TGTGCCAGCAGTGACTACAGGGTGAACACTGAAGCTTTCTTT.

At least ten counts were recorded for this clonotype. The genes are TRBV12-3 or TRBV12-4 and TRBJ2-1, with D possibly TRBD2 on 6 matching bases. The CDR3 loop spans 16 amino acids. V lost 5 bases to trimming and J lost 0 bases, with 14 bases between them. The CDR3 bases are TGTGCCAGCAGTCTCTTAGCGGCCAGCTCCTACAATGAGCAGTTCTTC. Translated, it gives CASSLLAASSYNEQFF.